This T cell receptor (beta chain) was observed in a study of blood T cell repertoires in COVID-19. Whole-study context: COVID-19 samples collected from the United States, Italy and Spain covered acute and convalescent phases. From T cells, B-cell-depleted T cells, or PBMCs came the material, which was cDNA or gDNA.

The ends lost 0 bases at V and 7 bases at J; junction bases unmatched: 7. CDR3 length equals 16 residues. CDR1 is KGHSH and CDR2 is LQKENI in the germline V gene. Source study methods: Cell counts per sample came from amplifying reference gene primers. Repertoires were generated with immunoSEQ multiplex PCR, while TCRdb's copy carries only in-frame clones and drops some. That table supplies the V and J calls and clone size; D and trimming were determined from the DNA. The sample holds a few hundred thousand clones, around 85% seen once. The rearrangement links TRBV18 to TRBJ2-7, with 12 bases identical to TRBD1. The TCR comes from a man aged 60-69 years with acute or convalescent COVID-19. What was sequenced was peripheral blood. The CDR3 DNA follows: TGTGCCAGCTCACCACCGGCGGGACAGGGGGCGCGAGAGCAGTACTTC. Translated, it gives CASSPPAGQGAREQYF.